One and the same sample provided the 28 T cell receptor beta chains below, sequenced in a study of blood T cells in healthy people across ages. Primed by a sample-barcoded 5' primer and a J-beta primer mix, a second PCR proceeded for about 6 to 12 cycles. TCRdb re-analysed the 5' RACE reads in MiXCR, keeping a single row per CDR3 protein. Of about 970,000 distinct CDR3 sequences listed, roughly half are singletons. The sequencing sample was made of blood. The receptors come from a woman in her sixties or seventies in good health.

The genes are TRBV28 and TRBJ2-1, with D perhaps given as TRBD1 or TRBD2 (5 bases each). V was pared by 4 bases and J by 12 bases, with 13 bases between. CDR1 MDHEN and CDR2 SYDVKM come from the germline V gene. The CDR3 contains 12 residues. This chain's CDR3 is CASSSGPLMQFF. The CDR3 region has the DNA TGTGCCAGCAGTTCGGGACCTCTGATGCAGTTCTTC. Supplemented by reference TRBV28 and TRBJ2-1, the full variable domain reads DVKVTQSSRYLVKRTGEKVFLECVQDMDHENMFWYRQDPGLGLRLIYFSYDVKMKEKGDIPEGYSVSREKKERFSLILESASTNQTSMYLCASSSGPLMQFFGPGTRLTVL.

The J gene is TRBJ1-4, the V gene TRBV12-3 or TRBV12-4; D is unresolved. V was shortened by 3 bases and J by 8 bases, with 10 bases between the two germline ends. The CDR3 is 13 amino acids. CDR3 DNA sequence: TGTGCCAGCAGTTTGTTTCAAGGGGAAAAACTGTTTTTT. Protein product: CASSLFQGEKLFF.

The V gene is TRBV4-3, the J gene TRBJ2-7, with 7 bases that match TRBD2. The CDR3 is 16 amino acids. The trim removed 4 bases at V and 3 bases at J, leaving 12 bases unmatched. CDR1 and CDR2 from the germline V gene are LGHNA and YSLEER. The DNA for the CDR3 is TGCGCCAGCAGCCCAGCTCTAGCGGCCCGCAGCTACGAGCAGTACTTC. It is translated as CASSPALAARSYEQYF.

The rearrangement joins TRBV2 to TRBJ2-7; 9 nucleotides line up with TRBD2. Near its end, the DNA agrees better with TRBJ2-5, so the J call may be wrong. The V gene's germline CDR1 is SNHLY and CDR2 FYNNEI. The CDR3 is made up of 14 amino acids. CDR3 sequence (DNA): TGTGCCAGCGGGTTAGCGGGAGCGGGAGAGACCCAGTACTTC. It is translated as CASGLAGAGETQYF.

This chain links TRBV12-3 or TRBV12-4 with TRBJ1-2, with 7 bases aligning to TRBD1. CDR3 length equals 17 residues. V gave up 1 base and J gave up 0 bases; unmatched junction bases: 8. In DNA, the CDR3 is TGTGCCAGCAGTTTAGGCCAGGGGGTTTATCCTAACTATGGCTACACCTTC. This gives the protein CASSLGQGVYPNYGYTF.

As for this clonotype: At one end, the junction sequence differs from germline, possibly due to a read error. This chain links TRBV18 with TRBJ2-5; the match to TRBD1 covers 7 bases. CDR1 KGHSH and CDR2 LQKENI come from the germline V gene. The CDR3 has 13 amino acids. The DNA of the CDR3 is TGTGCCCGCTCACCGGGACAGCAAGAGACCCAGTACTTC. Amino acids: CARSPGQQETQYF.

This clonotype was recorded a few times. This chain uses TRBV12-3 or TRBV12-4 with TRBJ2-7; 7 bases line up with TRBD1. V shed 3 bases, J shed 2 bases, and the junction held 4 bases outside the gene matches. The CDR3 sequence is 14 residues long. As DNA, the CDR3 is TGTGCCAGCAGTTTGACCGGGACAGCCTACGAGCAGTACTTC. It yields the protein CASSLTGTAYEQYF.

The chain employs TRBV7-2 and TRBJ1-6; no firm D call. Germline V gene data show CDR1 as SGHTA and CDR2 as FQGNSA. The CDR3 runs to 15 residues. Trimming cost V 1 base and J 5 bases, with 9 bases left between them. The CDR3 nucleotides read TGTGCCAGCAGCTTAGAGGGAAACCATAATTCACCCCTCCACTTT. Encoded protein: CASSLEGNHNSPLHF.

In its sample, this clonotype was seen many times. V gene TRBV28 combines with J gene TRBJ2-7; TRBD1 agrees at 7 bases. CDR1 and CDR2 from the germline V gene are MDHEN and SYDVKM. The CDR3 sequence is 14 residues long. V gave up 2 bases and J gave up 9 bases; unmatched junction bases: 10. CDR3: CASSLPGQAFGQYF. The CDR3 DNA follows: TGTGCCAGCAGTTTACCCGGACAGGCGTTCGGGCAGTACTTC.

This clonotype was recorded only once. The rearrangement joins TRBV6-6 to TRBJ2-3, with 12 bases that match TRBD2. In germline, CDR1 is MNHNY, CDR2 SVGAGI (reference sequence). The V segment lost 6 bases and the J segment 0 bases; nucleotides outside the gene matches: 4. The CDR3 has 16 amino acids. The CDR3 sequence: CASRGLAGTSTDTQYF. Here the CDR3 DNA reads TGTGCCAGCAGGGGACTAGCGGGCACTAGCACAGATACGCAGTATTTT.

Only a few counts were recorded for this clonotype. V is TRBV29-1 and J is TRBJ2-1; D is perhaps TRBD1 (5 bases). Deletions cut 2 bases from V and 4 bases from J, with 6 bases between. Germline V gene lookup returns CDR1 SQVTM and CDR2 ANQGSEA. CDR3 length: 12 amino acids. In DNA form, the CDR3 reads TGCAGCGTTGAACACAGGTACAATGAGCAGTTCTTC. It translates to CSVEHRYNEQFF.

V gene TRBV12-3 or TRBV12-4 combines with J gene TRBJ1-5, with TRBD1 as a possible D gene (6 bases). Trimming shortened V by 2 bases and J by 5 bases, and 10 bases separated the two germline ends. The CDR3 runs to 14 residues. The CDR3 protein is CASSLMGGHQPQHF. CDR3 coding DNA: TGTGCCAGCAGTTTAATGGGGGGCCATCAGCCCCAGCATTTT.

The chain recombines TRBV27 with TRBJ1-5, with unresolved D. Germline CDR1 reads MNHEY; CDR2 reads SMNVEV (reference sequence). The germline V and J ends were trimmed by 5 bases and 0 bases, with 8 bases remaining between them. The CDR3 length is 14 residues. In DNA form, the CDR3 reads TGTGCCAGCAGTCCTCTGGATAGCAATCAGCCCCAGCATTTT. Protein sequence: CASSPLDSNQPQHF.

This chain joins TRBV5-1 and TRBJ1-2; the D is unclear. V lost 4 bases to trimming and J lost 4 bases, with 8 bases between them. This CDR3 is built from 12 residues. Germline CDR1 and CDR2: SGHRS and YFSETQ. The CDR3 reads CASSPDVYGYTF. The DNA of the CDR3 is TGCGCCAGCAGCCCAGACGTCTATGGCTACACCTTC. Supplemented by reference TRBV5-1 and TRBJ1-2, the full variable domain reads KAGVTQTPRYLIKTRGQQVTLSCSPISGHRSVSWYQQTPGQGLQFLFEYFSETQRNKGNFPGRFSGRQFSNSRSEMNVSTLELGDSALYLCASSPDVYGYTFGSGTRLTVV.

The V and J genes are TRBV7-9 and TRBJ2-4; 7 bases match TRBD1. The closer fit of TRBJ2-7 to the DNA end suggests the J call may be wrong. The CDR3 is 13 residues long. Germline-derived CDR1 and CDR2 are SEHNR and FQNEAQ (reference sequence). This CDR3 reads CASTSSGGYEQYF. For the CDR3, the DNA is TGTGCCAGCACCTCTTCAGGGGGCTACGAGCAGTACTTC.

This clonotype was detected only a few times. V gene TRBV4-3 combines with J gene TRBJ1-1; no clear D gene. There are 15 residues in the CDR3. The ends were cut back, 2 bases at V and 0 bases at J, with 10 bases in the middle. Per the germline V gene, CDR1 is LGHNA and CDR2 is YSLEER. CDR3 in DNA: TGCGCCAGCAGCCAACAACCCGGCATGAACACTGAAGCTTTCTTT. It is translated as CASSQQPGMNTEAFF.

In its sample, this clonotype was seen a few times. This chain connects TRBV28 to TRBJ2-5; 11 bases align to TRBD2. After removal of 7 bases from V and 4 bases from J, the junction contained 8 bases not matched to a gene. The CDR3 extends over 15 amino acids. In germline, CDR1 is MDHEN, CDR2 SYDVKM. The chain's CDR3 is CASTQGLAVGETQYF. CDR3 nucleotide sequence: TGTGCCAGCACCCAGGGACTAGCGGTGGGAGAGACCCAGTACTTC. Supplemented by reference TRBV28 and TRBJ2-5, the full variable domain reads DVKVTQSSRYLVKRTGEKVFLECVQDMDHENMFWYRQDPGLGLRLIYFSYDVKMKEKGDIPEGYSVSREKKERFSLILESASTNQTSMYLCASTQGLAVGETQYFGPGTRLLVL.

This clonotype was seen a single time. The CDR3 DNA reads as TGTGCCAGCAGCCGCGGGACAGCGACGGGGGAAGCTTTCTTT. Protein sequence: CASSRGTATGEAFF. This rearrangement joins TRBV11-2 to TRBJ1-1; 7 bases line up with TRBD1. This CDR3 is 14 amino acids long. Germline assignment: CDR1 SGHAT and CDR2 FQNNGV. J was trimmed by 8 bases and V by 5 bases; bases with no gene match: 11.

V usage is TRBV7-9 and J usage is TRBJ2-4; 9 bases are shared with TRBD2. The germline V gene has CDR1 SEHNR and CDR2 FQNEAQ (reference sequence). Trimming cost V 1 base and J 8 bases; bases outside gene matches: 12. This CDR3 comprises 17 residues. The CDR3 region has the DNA TGTGCCAGCAGCTTAGGGTGGGGTAGCGGGAGAGGAGACATTCAGTACTTC. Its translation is CASSLGWGSGRGDIQYF.

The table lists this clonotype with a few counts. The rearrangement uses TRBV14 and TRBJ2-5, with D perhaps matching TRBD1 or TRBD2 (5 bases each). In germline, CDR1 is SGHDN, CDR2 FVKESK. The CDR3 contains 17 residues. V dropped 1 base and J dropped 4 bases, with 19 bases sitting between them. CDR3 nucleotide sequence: TGTGCCAGCAGCCAAGCGGGCCGGGGACCTGGGGGAGAGACCCAGTACTTC. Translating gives CASSQAGRGPGGETQYF.

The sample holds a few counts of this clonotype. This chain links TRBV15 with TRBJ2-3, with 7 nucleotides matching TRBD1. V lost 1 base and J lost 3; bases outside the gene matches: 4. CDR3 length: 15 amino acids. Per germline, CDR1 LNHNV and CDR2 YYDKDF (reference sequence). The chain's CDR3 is CATSRVLTGTDTQYF. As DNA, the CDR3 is TGTGCCACCAGCAGAGTTCTGACAGGGACAGATACGCAGTATTTT.

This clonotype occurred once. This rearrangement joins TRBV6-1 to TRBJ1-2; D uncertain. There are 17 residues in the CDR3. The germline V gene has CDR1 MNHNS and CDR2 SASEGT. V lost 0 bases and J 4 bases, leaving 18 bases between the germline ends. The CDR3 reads CASSEAVAAGDTYGYTF. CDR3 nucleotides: TGTGCCAGCAGTGAAGCCGTGGCGGCAGGAGATACCTATGGCTACACCTTC.

CDR3 nucleotides: TGTGCCAGCAGTGGTAGGACAGGGGCCGGGAACTATGGCTACACCTTC. It yields the protein CASSGRTGAGNYGYTF. The rearrangement uses TRBV25-1 and TRBJ1-2; TRBD1 agrees at 9 bases. The germline V gene encodes CDR1 MGHDK and CDR2 SYGVNS. J gave up 2 bases and V 4 bases, and 8 bases lay outside the gene matches. The length of the CDR3 is 16 residues.

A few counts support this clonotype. CDR3 region: CSVERQGSSYEQYF. The CDR3 coding sequence is TGCAGCGTTGAGAGACAGGGGAGCTCCTACGAGCAGTACTTC. V gene TRBV29-1 combines with J gene TRBJ2-7; 8 positions agree with TRBD1. This CDR3 spans 14 amino acids. Germline assignment: CDR1 SQVTM and CDR2 ANQGSEA. V shed 3 bases, J shed 0 bases, and the junction held 4 bases outside the gene matches.

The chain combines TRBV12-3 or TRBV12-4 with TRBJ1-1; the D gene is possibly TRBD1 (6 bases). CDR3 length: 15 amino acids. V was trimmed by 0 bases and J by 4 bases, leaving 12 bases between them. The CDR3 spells CASSLADGGGTEAFF. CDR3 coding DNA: TGTGCCAGCAGTTTAGCGGACGGAGGGGGCACTGAAGCTTTCTTT.

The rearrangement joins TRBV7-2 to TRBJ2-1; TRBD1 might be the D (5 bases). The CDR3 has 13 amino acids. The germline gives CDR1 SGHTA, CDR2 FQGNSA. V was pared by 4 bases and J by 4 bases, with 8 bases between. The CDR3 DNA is TGTGCCAGCAGCTACGACAGATACAATGAGCAGTTCTTC. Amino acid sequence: CASSYDRYNEQFF. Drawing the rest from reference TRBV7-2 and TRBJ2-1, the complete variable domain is GAGVSQSPSNKVTEKGKDVELRCDPISGHTALYWYRQSLGQGLEFLIYFQGNSAPDKSGLPSDRFSAERTGGSVSTLTIQRTQQEDSAVYLCASSYDRYNEQFFGPGTRLTVL.

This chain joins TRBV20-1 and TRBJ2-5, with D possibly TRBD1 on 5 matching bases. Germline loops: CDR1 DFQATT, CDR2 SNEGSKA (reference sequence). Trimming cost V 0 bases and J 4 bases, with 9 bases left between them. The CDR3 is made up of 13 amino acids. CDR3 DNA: TGCAGTGCTAGAGATGTGGGGCCAGAGACCCAGTACTTC. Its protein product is CSARDVGPETQYF.

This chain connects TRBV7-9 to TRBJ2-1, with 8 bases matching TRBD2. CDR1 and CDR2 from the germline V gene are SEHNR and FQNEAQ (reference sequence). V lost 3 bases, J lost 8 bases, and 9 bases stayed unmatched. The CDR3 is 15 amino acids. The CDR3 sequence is CASSFSQRETDEQFF. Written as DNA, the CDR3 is TGTGCCAGCAGCTTTTCTCAGCGGGAGACAGATGAGCAGTTCTTC.